Detailed here is one T cell receptor (beta chain). Regions amplified from RNA transcripts were the TCR beta CDR3 regions. A first-round RT-PCR of the TCR CDR3 used the HTBI primer set. In TCRdb, the multiplex PCR reads were re-called with MiXCR into one record per CDR3 protein. The sample has 600,000 to 800,000 distinct CDR3 sequences, 35% seen once. This specimen comes from a study of T cells in Graves' hyperthyroidism and ophthalmopathy. Graves' hyperthyroidism was deemed stable absent ophthalmopathy progression within 18 months. Clinicians diagnosed patients from clinical symptoms, serum thyroxine and TRAb, thyroid ultrasound and orbital computed tomography. It was 10 ml of fresh peripheral blood that supplied the PBMCs. Between the trimmed V and J ends, which lost 1 base and 5 bases, there was a span of 14 bases. The CDR3 covers 15 residues.

Sequencing input: blood. This chain uses TRBV12-3 or TRBV12-4 with TRBJ1-1, with no clear D. The clonotype comes from a woman aged 40-49 years with Graves' hyperthyroidism. CDR3 protein: CASSLVGSGPTEAFF. CDR3 coding DNA: TGTGCCAGCAGTTTAGTGGGGTCGGGTCCTACTGAAGCTTTCTTT.